This TCR beta chain was sequenced in a study of OX40 agonist ivuxolimab in advanced cancers. Study information: Partial response was recorded in three patients: one hepatocellular carcinoma and two cutaneous melanoma cases. Study results and caveats: Expanded clones belonging to CD8+ T cells outnumbered, on average, those of CD4+. Among the lowest peripheral clonal expansion occurred in 0.1-3.0 mg/kg partial responders.

Comments on this clone: Its antigen remains unknown.

Sequencing used immunoSEQ multiplex PCR; TCRdb keeps in-frame clones, though not all of them. The table lists 60,000 or so clones, approximately 94% of them singletons. Trimming took off 3 bases at V and 0 bases at J, with 3 bases between the two ends. This CDR3 has 12 amino acids. The germline V gene has CDR1 MGHRA and CDR2 YSYEKL. This clonotype originated in an adult with an advanced solid tumor such as melanoma, head and neck, liver or kidney cancer. The rearrangement links TRBV4-1 to TRBJ2-7, with D unclear. The sequenced sample was CD4+ or CD8+ T cells sorted from blood, obtained in a trial of the OX40 agonist ivuxolimab. The CDR3 nucleotides read TGCGCCAGCAGCCAGGGCTCCTACGAGCAGTACTTC. It is translated as CASSQGSYEQYF.